A selection of T cell receptor beta chains follows, all from one sample in a study of T cells in Graves' hyperthyroidism and ophthalmopathy. TCRdb processed the multiplex PCR reads anew with MiXCR; each CDR3 protein has one entry. The profile shows approximately 530,000 distinct CDR3 sequences, 20% of them singletons. Input material: blood. These receptors were collected from a man aged 35 to 55 with Graves' ophthalmopathy. Both conserved end residues are part of each CDR3. The order of the fields is D gene, J gene, clone size, CDR3 length, V gene, CDR3 protein, CDR3 DNA. D genes are given only for firm matches. Clone size is stated in some rows and not others, as once, few, many or a class when expanded.

TRBD1	TRBJ2-5	many	14	TRBV11-2	CASSFRRTGGTQYF	TGTGCCAGCAGTTTTAGAAGGACAGGGGGGACCCAGTACTTC
.	TRBJ1-1	many	15	TRBV7-2	CASSLVPDMNTEAFF	TGTGCCAGCAGCTTAGTTCCGGATATGAACACTGAAGCTTTCTTT
.	TRBJ1-3	.	15	TRBV7-8	CASRLDLTSGNTIYF	TGTGCCAGCAGGTTGGACTTGACCTCTGGAAACACCATATATTTT
TRBD2	TRBJ2-7	many	13	TRBV12-3/TRBV12-4	CASRLGLVREQYF	TGTGCCAGCAGACTAGGACTAGTGCGCGAGCAGTACTTC
.	TRBJ1-2	.	14	TRBV7-2	CASSLATGIYGYTF	TGTGCCAGCAGCTTAGCGACAGGAATCTATGGCTACACCTTC
.	TRBJ2-7	many	16	TRBV6-1	CASSERGPGFTYEQYF	TGTGCCAGCAGTGAAAGAGGACCAGGATTCACCTACGAGCAGTACTTC
.	TRBJ2-7	.	13	TRBV20-1	CSAMTLDRYEQYF	TGCAGTGCAATGACTCTAGACCGGTACGAGCAGTACTTC
TRBD1	TRBJ2-7	.	12	TRBV27	CATQGTGIEQYF	TGTGCCACCCAAGGGACAGGCATAGAGCAGTACTTC
.	TRBJ2-1	many	15	TRBV2	CASSFPSTYYNEQFF	TGTGCCAGCAGTTTTCCATCGACCTACTACAATGAGCAGTTCTTC
TRBD1	TRBJ1-2	few	16	TRBV14	CASSRQTGGGSYGYTF	TGTGCCAGCAGCCGACAGACAGGGGGCGGAAGCTATGGCTACACCTTC
TRBD2	TRBJ2-5	.	16	TRBV11-2	CASSEEASGGRETQYF	TGTGCCAGCAGCGAAGAGGCTAGCGGGGGGCGAGAGACCCAGTACTTC
TRBD2	TRBJ2-3	.	14	TRBV30	CAWNSGGAINTQYF	TGTGCCTGGAATAGCGGGGGGGCCATAAATACGCAGTATTTT
TRBD2	TRBJ2-5	few	13	TRBV5-1	CASRAGDLETQYF	TGCGCCAGCAGAGCGGGGGATTTAGAGACCCAGTACTTC
.	TRBJ2-7	many	16	TRBV7-8	CASSAQPGQSSYEQYF	TGTGCCAGCAGCGCGCAGCCGGGACAAAGCTCCTACGAGCAGTACTTC
.	TRBJ1-2	many	16	TRBV28	CASSLRGPAGSYGYTF	TGTGCCAGCAGTTTACGGGGCCCGGCAGGGTCCTATGGCTACACCTTC
.	TRBJ2-5	few	16	TRBV5-1	CASSSSLAATSGTQYF	TGCGCCAGCAGCTCCTCTTTAGCGGCTACTTCAGGGACCCAGTACTTC
TRBD1	TRBJ2-5	many	15	TRBV5-1	CASSLMGQVQETQYF	TGCGCCAGCAGCCTCATGGGACAGGTCCAAGAGACCCAGTACTTC
.	TRBJ1-2	.	15	TRBV7-2	CASRLGGVANYGYTF	TGTGCCAGCAGGCTCGGTGGGGTAGCTAACTATGGCTACACCTTC
TRBD2	TRBJ2-2	few	16	TRBV3-1	CASSRYSGAGTGELFF	TGTGCCAGCAGCCGTTATAGCGGGGCTGGGACCGGGGAGCTGTTTTTT
.	TRBJ2-1	.	12	TRBV5-6	CASSLNDNEQFF	TGTGCCAGCAGCTTGAATGACAATGAGCAGTTCTTC